These 28 T cell receptor beta chains share one sample of origin, sequenced in a study of post-analysis software for immune sequencing data. Built from TCR beta cDNA, the libraries had unique molecular identifiers in them. TCRdb re-called the PCR reads through MiXCR, storing one row per CDR3 protein. Of about 810,000 distinct CDR3 sequences listed, under 70% were seen once; the top ten hold 4.6%. Their antigens remain unidentified. General observations from the study: The study found TRBV5-6, TRBV5-1 and TRBV20-1 among a few TRBV segments more frequent in patients than controls.

Sequences were obtained from blood. These receptors all stem from a girl aged 5-17 years with multiple sclerosis.

Only a few counts were recorded for this clonotype. The J gene is TRBJ1-1, the V gene TRBV7-6; 7 bases fit TRBD1. Losses at the gene ends were 5 bases for V and 4 bases for J; bases not matched to a gene: 7. This CDR3 spans 14 amino acids. CDR1 and CDR2 (germline): SGHVS, FNYEAQ. This CDR3 is CASSPDRVSTEAFF. The CDR3 region has the DNA TGTGCCAGCAGCCCTGACAGGGTAAGCACTGAAGCTTTCTTT. Complete variable domain (other parts from reference TRBV7-6 and TRBJ1-1): GAGVSQSPRYKVTKRGQDVALRCDPISGHVSLYWYRQALGQGPEFLTYFNYEAQQDKSGLPNDRFSAERPEGSISTLTIQRTEQRDSAMYRCASSPDRVSTEAFFGQGTRLTVV.

The rearrangement links TRBV5-1 to TRBJ1-5, with TRBD1 matching 9 bases. The V segment lost 4 bases and the J segment 4 bases; nucleotides outside the gene matches: 6. CDR3 size: 15 residues. The V gene's germline CDR1 is SGHRS and CDR2 YFSETQ. DNA of the CDR3: TGCGCCAGCAGCAAAGGGACAGGGAGGAATCAGCCCCAGCATTTT. Protein product: CASSKGTGRNQPQHF.

There are a few counts of this clonotype. The chain is built from TRBV25-1 and TRBJ2-3, with D maybe TRBD1 (6 bases). V was trimmed by 7 bases and J by 14 bases, leaving 28 bases between them. The CDR3 is 15 residues long. Germline V gives CDR1 MGHDK, CDR2 SYGVNS. The CDR3 nucleotides read TGTGCCAGCACCCCAGGACAGCGACGAGCTGGGCGGTGGTATTTT. Protein product: CASTPGQRRAGRWYF.

For this clonotype: One end of the junction fails to match germline, which may point to a read error. V is TRBV18 and J is TRBJ1-1; D ambiguous. The germline V gene has CDR1 KGHSH and CDR2 LQKENI. This CDR3 comprises 13 residues. CDR3 DNA: TGTGCCAGCTCACCACGGCCCGACACTGGAGCTTTCTTT. Amino acid sequence: CASSPRPDTGAFF.

Here the CDR3 reads CASSQKGSPDQPQHF. The CDR3 coding sequence is TGTGCCAGCAGCCAGAAGGGGTCGCCTGATCAGCCCCAGCATTTT. The rearrangement joins TRBV4-2 to TRBJ1-5, with D possibly matching TRBD1 (5 bases). The germline V gene encodes CDR1 LGHNA and CDR2 YNFKEQ. Trimming left V 3 bases short and J 5 bases short, with 14 bases between. The CDR3 covers 15 residues.

V usage is TRBV20-1 and J usage is TRBJ2-1, with 10 nucleotides matching TRBD1. Germline V gives CDR1 DFQATT, CDR2 SNEGSKA (reference sequence). This CDR3 region has 19 residues. J gave up 0 bases and V 3 bases, and 14 bases lay outside the gene matches. Written as DNA, the CDR3 is TGCAGTGCTAGGAGGAGGGGACAGGGGTTTCGGAGCTCCTACAATGAGCAGTTCTTC. Translating it yields CSARRRGQGFRSSYNEQFF.

The rearrangement links TRBV28 to TRBJ2-7; 16 bases fit TRBD2. CDR1 and CDR2 (germline): MDHEN, SYDVKM. The CDR3 loop spans 21 amino acids. V trimming: 4 bases; J trimming: 6 bases; junction bases outside the gene matches: 21. CDR3 in amino acids: CASSSLYGTSGRALTTTEQYF. The CDR3 DNA is TGTGCCAGCAGTTCATTATATGGGACTAGCGGGAGGGCTCTCACTACTACCGAGCAGTACTTC.

The chain carries TRBV18 and TRBJ2-7; D is ambiguous. CDR1 is KGHSH, CDR2 LQKENI, per germline. Trimming shortened V by 0 bases and J by 0 bases, and 15 bases separated the two germline ends. The CDR3 loop spans 17 amino acids. This CDR3 reads CASSPPGWEGNSYEQYF. The CDR3, as DNA: TGTGCCAGCTCACCACCGGGTTGGGAAGGAAACTCCTACGAGCAGTACTTC.

Only a few counts were recorded for this clonotype. The chain couples TRBV4-1 to TRBJ1-4; 7 bases are a match to TRBD1. The CDR3 consists of 16 residues. Losses at the gene ends were 0 bases for V and 11 bases for J; bases not matched to a gene: 12. Germline V gene data show CDR1 as MGHRA and CDR2 as YSYEKL. DNA of the CDR3: TGCGCCAGCAGCCAAGACCAGGGACAGTTAACCTGGAAACTGTTTTTT. Translating gives CASSQDQGQLTWKLFF.

This clonotype showed up just a few times. The rearrangement uses TRBV20-1 and TRBJ2-7; the D gene is possibly TRBD1 (5 bases). V dropped 2 bases and J dropped 2 bases, with 13 bases sitting between them. This CDR3 is 14 amino acids long. Germline V gene lookup returns CDR1 DFQATT and CDR2 SNEGSKA (reference sequence). Here the CDR3 reads CSARSAGSTYEQYF. For the CDR3, the DNA is TGCAGTGCTAGATCGGCAGGGTCGACCTACGAGCAGTACTTC.

This clonotype occurred a few times. Written as DNA, the CDR3 is TGTGCCAGCAGACCCGACGGGGGCGCATCTAATGAAAAACTGTTTTTT. This encodes CASRPDGGASNEKLFF. The rearrangement links TRBV7-9 to TRBJ1-4, with a possible D match to TRBD1 (6 bases). Germline V gene data show CDR1 as SEHNR and CDR2 as FQNEAQ (reference sequence). Between the trimmed V and J ends, which lost 6 bases and 3 bases, there was a span of 17 bases. This CDR3 comprises 16 residues.

The J gene is TRBJ2-7, the V gene TRBV12-3 or TRBV12-4; 8 bases agree with TRBD1. There are 13 residues in the CDR3. V lost 6 bases and J lost 6; bases outside the gene matches: 7. The CDR3, as DNA: TGTGCCAGCAGCGCGGACAGGGTGGGCGAGCAGTACTTC. Protein: CASSADRVGEQYF.

The chain recombines TRBV18 with TRBJ1-6; 8 bases line up with TRBD1. The CDR3 consists of 16 residues. Trimming cost V 3 bases and J 10 bases; bases outside gene matches: 11. Per the germline V gene, CDR1 is KGHSH and CDR2 is LQKENI. CDR3 residues: CASSPLDRGAVSPLHF. In nucleotides, the CDR3 is TGTGCCAGCTCACCCCTAGACAGGGGCGCAGTATCACCCCTCCACTTT.

The table lists this clonotype with a count of one. The chain links TRBV18 to TRBJ2-6, with D hard to call. Germline V lookup: CDR1 KGHSH, CDR2 LQKENI. The CDR3 spans 14 residues. The V end lost 6 bases, the J end lost 2 bases, and 8 bases lay between the germline ends. This CDR3 is CASSEIPGANVLTF. The CDR3 DNA is TGTGCCAGCTCCGAGATACCTGGGGCCAACGTCCTGACTTTC.

This clonotype was counted a few times. V is TRBV27 and J is TRBJ1-2; possibly TRBD1 for D (5 bases). The CDR3 has 17 amino acids. Trimming took off 2 bases at V and 3 bases at J, with 19 bases between the two ends. Looked up from germline, CDR1 is MNHEY and CDR2 is SMNVEV (reference sequence). CDR3 sequence reads: CASSLDRHTGPYYGYTF. CDR3 DNA sequence: TGTGCCAGCAGTTTAGATCGCCACACAGGACCCTACTATGGCTACACCTTC.

The rearrangement uses TRBV29-1 and TRBJ1-2; TRBD1 matches 10 bases. The CDR3 runs 18 residues. Germline V gene data show CDR1 as SQVTM and CDR2 as ANQGSEA. The V and J ends lost 4 bases and 7 bases, in that order; junction bases with no gene match: 21. The CDR3 DNA reads TGCAGCGTTGTTACCCCGAGGGACAGGGGTATAGTTGGAGTTGGCTACACCTTC. Protein: CSVVTPRDRGIVGVGYTF.

The CDR3 DNA reads TGTGCCACCAACCAAGCGGGGGGAAGGAACATTCAGTACTTC. Translation: CATNQAGGRNIQYF. This chain uses TRBV7-2 with TRBJ2-7; 9 nucleotides agree with TRBD2. The better agreement between TRBJ2-4 and the DNA end casts doubt on the J call. CDR3 length equals 14 residues. Germline V gene data show CDR1 as SGHTA and CDR2 as FQGNSA.

J is TRBJ2-1 and V is TRBV6-6, with TRBD2 matching 7 bases. Trimming removed 2 bases from V and 3 bases from J; junction bases left unmatched: 7. Germline V gene sequence: CDR1 MNHNY, CDR2 SVGAGI (reference sequence). The CDR3 loop spans 16 amino acids. This chain's CDR3 is CASSYIGGGYYNEQFF. The DNA of the CDR3 is TGTGCCAGCAGTTACATCGGCGGGGGTTACTACAATGAGCAGTTCTTC.

This clonotype was seen a few times. V gene TRBV7-2 combines with J gene TRBJ1-1; TRBD1 is a possible D gene (6 bases). Germline V gene sequence: CDR1 SGHTA, CDR2 FQGNSA. Trimming cost V 1 base and J 0 bases, with 12 bases left between them. The CDR3 has 16 residues. CDR3 loop: CASSLVWGRMNTEAFF. The CDR3 DNA follows: TGTGCCAGCAGCTTAGTATGGGGGCGAATGAACACTGAAGCTTTCTTT.

Remarks on this clonotype: The junction differs from germline at one of its ends, possibly a read error. The V and J genes are TRBV10-3 and TRBJ2-5, with a weak D call TRBD1 (5 bases). The germline gives CDR1 ENHRY, CDR2 SYGVKD. The CDR3 runs to 15 residues. The CDR3 loop reads CAISRTGANQETQDF. The CDR3 bases are TGTGCCATCAGTCGTACAGGCGCAAATCAAGAGACCCAGGACTTC.

The chain employs TRBV5-1 and TRBJ2-5; D is unresolved. The J call may be wrong; the DNA end is better matched by TRBJ2-7. This CDR3 has 16 amino acids. Germline loops: CDR1 SGHRS, CDR2 YFSETQ. Written as DNA, the CDR3 is TGCGCCAGCAGCTTAGGGCAGGCCTCCGTCTTCTACGAGCAGTACTTC. Translated: CASSLGQASVFYEQYF.

This clonotype was counted a few times. The chain has TRBV5-1 and TRBJ1-2; D may be TRBD1 (5 bases). The length of the CDR3 is 14 residues. CDR1 and CDR2 (germline): SGHRS, YFSETQ. Between the trimmed V and J ends, which lost 4 bases and 4 bases, there was a span of 14 bases. CDR3 DNA: TGCGCCAGCAGCAGGGACTCCGAGGGCTATGGCTACACCTTC. As protein: CASSRDSEGYGYTF.

This clonotype came up a few times. The CDR3 reads CSVIGLAGRYEQYF. Here the CDR3 DNA reads TGCAGCGTAATCGGACTAGCGGGAAGGTACGAGCAGTACTTC. J is TRBJ2-7 and V is TRBV29-1; 12 bases are shared with TRBD2. The junction had 7 bases not matched to a gene; V was cut back by 6 bases and J by 4 bases. CDR3 length: 14 residues. CDR1 is SQVTM and CDR2 is ANQGSEA in the germline V gene.

The chain recombines TRBV10-3 with TRBJ2-7; weak D call: TRBD1 (6 bases). Germline CDR1 ENHRY, CDR2 SYGVKD. The CDR3 has 13 amino acids. V was clipped by 10 bases and J by 0 bases, with 13 bases between them. This chain's CDR3 is CATDNRDSYEQYF. CDR3 coding DNA: TGTGCCACGGATAACAGGGACTCCTACGAGCAGTACTTC.

This clonotype was seen a handful of times. The chain couples TRBV20-1 to TRBJ2-3, with D tentatively TRBD1 or TRBD2 (5 bases each). Between the trimmed V and J ends, which lost 3 bases and 1 base, there was a span of 14 bases. Germline lookup yields CDR1 DFQATT and CDR2 SNEGSKA (reference sequence). The CDR3 runs to 15 residues. The DNA of the CDR3 is TGCAGTGCTAGGCCTGGTGGGGGAGGCACAGATACGCAGTATTTT. It yields the protein CSARPGGGGTDTQYF.

The chain recombines TRBV11-2 with TRBJ1-2, with D perhaps matching TRBD1 (6 bases). The germline V and J ends were trimmed by 2 bases and 2 bases, with 12 bases remaining between them. This CDR3 is 15 amino acids long. Germline V gene lookup returns CDR1 SGHAT and CDR2 FQNNGV. This CDR3 is CASSLNTGKNYGYTF. DNA of the CDR3: TGTGCCAGCAGCTTAAATACAGGGAAGAACTATGGCTACACCTTC.

The chain links TRBV7-2 to TRBJ2-3, with unresolved D. The CDR3 loop spans 16 amino acids. Germline V gives CDR1 SGHTA, CDR2 FQGNSA. Trimming removed 4 bases from V and 4 bases from J, with 18 bases in between. This CDR3 reads CASSYGLRTTSDTQYF. The CDR3 DNA sequence: TGTGCCAGCAGCTATGGCCTGAGGACGACTTCAGATACGCAGTATTTT.

In its sample, this clonotype was seen a few times. V and J are TRBV12-3 or TRBV12-4 and TRBJ2-1, with a tentative D call TRBD1 (7 bases). Trimming pared 6 bases from V and 8 bases from J, leaving 20 bases between. This CDR3 has 15 amino acids. CDR3 sequence reads: CASSQRDSPGDEQFF. In nucleotides, the CDR3 is TGTGCCAGCAGCCAGAGGGACAGCCCGGGGGATGAGCAGTTCTTC.